Listed here is a single T cell receptor (beta chain). Its cognate antigen is unknown. The data were obtained in a study of cytomegalovirus exposure and HLA in healthy donors. Overall study context: In a later analysis, the 110 or so validation repertoires were reported to have used the same platform as the approximately 690 first-cohort repertoires. General study results and limits: Under in vitro conditions, three CMV-associated chains were confirmed as specific for CMV antigens. 164 TCR beta chains were listed as cytomegalovirus-associated. According to reports, the classifier identified cytomegalovirus status with high specificity and sensitivity.

Trimming took 4 bases from V and 2 from J, leaving 8 bases between them. The CDR3 runs 13 residues. The germline gives CDR1 SEHNR, CDR2 FQNEAQ (reference sequence). The method was immunoSEQ multiplex PCR; TCRdb's version includes in-frame clones alone and lacks a portion of them. The top ten hold around 1.2% of the sample, which has over 100,000 clones, roughly 89% seen once. This TCR came from a woman aged 18-30 years in good health and CMV-seronegative. The V and J genes are TRBV7-9 and TRBJ1-1; unclear D gene. Sequenced: PBMCs. This CDR3 reads CASSSILNTEAFF. In DNA, the CDR3 is TGTGCCAGCAGCTCTATATTAAACACTGAAGCTTTCTTT.